This paragraph covers one T cell receptor beta chain sequence. The antigen it binds to is not known. No qualities accompany the bases; no much larger clone lies one base away. The CDR3 starts with the cysteine, ends with the phenylalanine, and has 19 residues. The only DNA kept is the CDR3, 57 bases in frame from the first base. V lost 0 bases and J lost 7 bases, and the count of bases not matched to a germline gene is 15. According to the germline V gene, CDR1 reads MGHRA and CDR2 reads YSYEKL. The library relied on the immunoSEQ multiplex PCR assay. TCRdb retrieved this table from immuneACCESS and kept in-frame rearrangements only. Not all clones are present; in checked studies, unresolved V genes account for under half, and no reason is known for the remainder. This sample comprises about 84,000 clones, 85% to 95% of them detected only once. The ten largest clones add up to about 0.23% of the sample.

This sample is drawn from a study of technical replicates of blood from a handful of donors (TCRdb year 2017). The chain is encoded by TRBV4-1 joined to TRBJ2-7; the central 13 bases match TRBD2. Sequences were obtained from T cells isolated from PBMCs. This clonotype was sampled from a human donor in good health. DNA sequence: TGCGCCAGCAGCCAAGATCCCACTAGCGGGAGGGCCAGGGATGGGGAGCAGTACTTC. Translated, it reads CASSQDPTSGRARDGEQYF.